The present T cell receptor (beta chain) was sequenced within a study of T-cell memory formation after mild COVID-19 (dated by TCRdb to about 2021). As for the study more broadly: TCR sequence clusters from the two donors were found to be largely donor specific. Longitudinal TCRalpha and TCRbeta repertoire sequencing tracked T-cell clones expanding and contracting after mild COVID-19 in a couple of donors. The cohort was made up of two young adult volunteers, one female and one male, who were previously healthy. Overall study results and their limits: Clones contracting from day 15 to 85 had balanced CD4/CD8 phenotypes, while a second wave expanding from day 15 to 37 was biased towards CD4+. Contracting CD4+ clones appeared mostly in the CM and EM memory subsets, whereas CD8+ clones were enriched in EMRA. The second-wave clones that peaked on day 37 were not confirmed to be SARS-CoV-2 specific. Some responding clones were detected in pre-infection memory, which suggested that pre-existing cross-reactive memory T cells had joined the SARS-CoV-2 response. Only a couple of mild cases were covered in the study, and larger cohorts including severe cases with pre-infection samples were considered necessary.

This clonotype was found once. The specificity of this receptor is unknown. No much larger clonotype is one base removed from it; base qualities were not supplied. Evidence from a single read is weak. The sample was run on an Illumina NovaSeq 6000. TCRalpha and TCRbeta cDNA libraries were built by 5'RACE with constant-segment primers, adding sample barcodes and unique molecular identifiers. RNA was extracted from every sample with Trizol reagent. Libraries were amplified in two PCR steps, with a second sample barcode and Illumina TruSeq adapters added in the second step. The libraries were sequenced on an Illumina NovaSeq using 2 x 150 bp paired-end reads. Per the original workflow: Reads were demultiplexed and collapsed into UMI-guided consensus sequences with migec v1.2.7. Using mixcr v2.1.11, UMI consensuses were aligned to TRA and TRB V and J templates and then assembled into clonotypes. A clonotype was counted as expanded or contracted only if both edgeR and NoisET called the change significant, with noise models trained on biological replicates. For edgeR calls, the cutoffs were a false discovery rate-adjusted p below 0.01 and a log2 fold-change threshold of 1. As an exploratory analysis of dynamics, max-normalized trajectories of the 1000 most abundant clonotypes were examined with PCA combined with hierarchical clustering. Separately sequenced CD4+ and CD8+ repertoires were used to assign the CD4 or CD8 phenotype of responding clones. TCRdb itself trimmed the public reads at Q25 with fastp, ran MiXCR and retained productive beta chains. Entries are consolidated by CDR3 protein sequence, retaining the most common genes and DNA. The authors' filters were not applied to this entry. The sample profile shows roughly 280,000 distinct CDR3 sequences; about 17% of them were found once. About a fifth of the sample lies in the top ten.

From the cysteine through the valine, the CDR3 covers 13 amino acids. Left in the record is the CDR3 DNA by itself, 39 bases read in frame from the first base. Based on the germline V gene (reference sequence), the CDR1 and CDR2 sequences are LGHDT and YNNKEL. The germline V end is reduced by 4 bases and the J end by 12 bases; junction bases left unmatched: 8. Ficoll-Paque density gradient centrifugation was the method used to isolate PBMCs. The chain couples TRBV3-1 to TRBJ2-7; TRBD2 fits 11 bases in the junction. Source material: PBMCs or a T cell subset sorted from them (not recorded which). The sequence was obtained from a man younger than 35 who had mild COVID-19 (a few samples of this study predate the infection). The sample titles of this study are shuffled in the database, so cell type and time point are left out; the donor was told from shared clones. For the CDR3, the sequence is CASSPTSGGRTYV. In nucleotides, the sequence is TGTGCCAGCAGCCCCACTAGCGGGGGCAGGACGTACGTC.